Listed here are 25 T cell receptor beta chains from one sample, sequenced in a study of CD8 T cells in Susac syndrome. Roughly 0.45 to 1 ug RNA was reverse transcribed with random hexamers. TCRdb reprocessed the immunoSEQ multiplex PCR reads via MiXCR and lists one record per CDR3 protein. The table includes 130,000 or so distinct CDR3 sequences, 85% to 95% detected once. Sequenced: CD4+ T cells from PBMCs. These receptors were collected from a human donor with multiple sclerosis.

V usage is TRBV20-1 and J usage is TRBJ1-5, with no clear D. CDR1 and CDR2 from the germline V gene are DFQATT and SNEGSKA (reference sequence). V lost 0 bases and J lost 6, with 12 bases in between. This CDR3 spans 14 amino acids. The DNA of the CDR3 is TGCAGTGCTAGAGATCTGGGTAGCGGTCAGCCCCAGCATTTT. This encodes CSARDLGSGQPQHF.

The chain is built from TRBV5-1 and TRBJ2-5; D is unresolved. The CDR3 extends over 15 amino acids. Per the germline V gene, CDR1 is SGHRS and CDR2 is YFSETQ. Trimming left V 3 bases short and J 4 bases short, with 16 bases between. CDR3 bases: TGCGCCAGCAGCTGGGCTCAAACGTTAGCAGAGACCCAGTACTTC. This sequence encodes CASSWAQTLAETQYF.

The chain joins TRBV20-1 to TRBJ2-5; D remains ambiguous. This CDR3 region has 11 residues. With 2 bases removed from V and 5 bases from J, the gap between germline ends came to 6 bases. Germline CDR1 reads DFQATT; CDR2 reads SNEGSKA (reference sequence). In DNA, the CDR3 is TGCAGTGCTAGAAGGGATGAGACCCAGTACTTC. It specifies CSARRDETQYF.

This chain links TRBV3-1 with TRBJ2-7; 7 positions match TRBD1. The length of the CDR3 is 15 residues. With V trimmed by 4 bases and J by 0 bases, 6 bases remained unmatched. Germline-derived CDR1 and CDR2 are LGHDT and YNNKEL (reference sequence). CDR3 amino acids: CASSLPGTASYEQYF. DNA for the CDR3: TGTGCCAGCAGCCTACCCGGGACAGCCTCCTACGAGCAGTACTTC.

The CDR3 here is CASSALLSGTVEQYF. CDR3 DNA: TGTGCCAGCAGCGCACTACTTTCCGGGACGGTCGAGCAGTACTTC. The V gene is TRBV7-8, the J gene TRBJ2-7; D is possibly TRBD1 or TRBD2 (5 bases each). Germline values: CDR1 SGHVS, CDR2 FQNEAQ. This CDR3 spans 15 amino acids. V gave up 5 bases and J gave up 6 bases, with 20 bases separating them.

J is TRBJ2-1 and V is TRBV4-1, with D tentatively TRBD1 or TRBD2 (5 bases each). Germline loops: CDR1 MGHRA, CDR2 YSYEKL. This CDR3 is built from 14 residues. V was trimmed by 3 bases and J by 5 bases, leaving 11 bases between them. CDR3 loop: CASSQGVRHNEQFF. DNA for the CDR3: TGCGCCAGCAGCCAGGGGGTAAGGCACAATGAGCAGTTCTTC.

The chain employs TRBV6-1 and TRBJ2-7; the D gene is possibly TRBD2 (6 bases). The CDR3 sequence is 13 residues long. Per germline, CDR1 MNHNS and CDR2 SASEGT. V was shortened by 8 bases and J by 4 bases, with 15 bases between the two germline ends. The CDR3 DNA reads as TGTGCCAGCTACGGCGGGACTGTGTACGAGCAGTACTTC. Protein product: CASYGGTVYEQYF.

The chain is built from TRBV7-3 and TRBJ2-4, with 8 nucleotides matching TRBD1. CDR3 length: 15 residues. Germline lookup yields CDR1 SGHTA and CDR2 FQGTGA. The junction had 2 bases not matched to a gene; V was cut back by 2 bases and J by 2 bases. The CDR3, as DNA: TGTGCCAGCAGCTTAGGACAGGGATCCAAAAACATTCAGTACTTC. Its translation is CASSLGQGSKNIQYF.

The chain joins TRBV7-3 to TRBJ2-3; D perhaps matches TRBD2 (6 bases). V lost 3 bases and J lost 0, with 10 bases in between. The CDR3 is made up of 15 amino acids. The V gene's germline CDR1 is SGHTA and CDR2 FQGTGA. The CDR3 DNA sequence: TGTGCCAGCAGCTTTACGGGGGTGAGCACAGATACGCAGTATTTT. It yields the protein CASSFTGVSTDTQYF. Full variable domain (remainder filled in from reference TRBV7-3 and TRBJ2-3): GAGVSQTPSNKVTEKGKYVELRCDPISGHTALYWYRQSLGQGPEFLIYFQGTGAADDSGLPNDRFFAVRPEGSVSTLKIQRTERGDSAVYLCASSFTGVSTDTQYFGPGTRLTVL.

V usage is TRBV7-2 and J usage is TRBJ2-5; TRBD2 matches at 9 bases. After removal of 5 bases from V and 1 base from J, the junction contained 8 bases not matched to a gene. Germline V gene lookup returns CDR1 SGHTA and CDR2 FQGNSA. The CDR3 runs to 16 residues. The CDR3 here is CASSLIAGAPQETQYF. CDR3 sequence (DNA): TGTGCCAGCAGCCTTATAGCGGGAGCGCCCCAAGAGACCCAGTACTTC.

The chain combines TRBV27 with TRBJ2-2, with D perhaps being TRBD1 or TRBD2 (5 bases each). Trimming removed 7 bases from V and 4 bases from J, with 22 bases in between. CDR3 length: 17 amino acids. Germline CDR1 is MNHEY and CDR2 is SMNVEV (reference sequence). For the CDR3, the DNA is TGTGCCAGCATTGGGGGAGTGGGGGTCCGCCCCACCGGGGAGCTGTTTTTT. This encodes CASIGGVGVRPTGELFF.

This chain uses TRBV10-3 with TRBJ1-1, with 9 bases fitting TRBD1. J lost 4 bases, V lost 0 bases, and 9 bases had no gene match. The CDR3 sequence is 17 residues long. CDR1 is ENHRY, CDR2 SYGVKD, per germline. The CDR3 protein is CAISESGTGISGTEAFF. DNA for the CDR3: TGTGCCATCAGTGAGTCCGGGACAGGGATTTCGGGCACTGAAGCTTTCTTT.

This sequence joins TRBV12-3 or TRBV12-4 and TRBJ2-7, with D hard to call. The V end lost 2 bases, the J end lost 2 bases, and 10 bases lay between the germline ends. CDR3 size: 14 residues. CDR3 in DNA: TGTGCCAGCAGTTTAAAGCCCGGACCCTACGAGCAGTACTTC. Protein product: CASSLKPGPYEQYF.

J is TRBJ1-2 and V is TRBV20-1; 10 bases fit TRBD1. CDR1 and CDR2 from the germline V gene are DFQATT and SNEGSKA (reference sequence). The CDR3 is 14 amino acids. Trimming cost V 3 bases and J 7 bases; bases outside gene matches: 8. In nucleotides, the CDR3 is TGCAGTGCTAGTTATCCGGGACAGGGGTCTGGCTACACCTTC. It is translated as CSASYPGQGSGYTF.

The rearrangement links TRBV27 to TRBJ2-7; D remains unclear. Germline values: CDR1 MNHEY, CDR2 SMNVEV (reference sequence). Trimming pared 3 bases from V and 2 bases from J, leaving 11 bases between. The length of the CDR3 is 14 residues. DNA for the CDR3: TGTGCCAGCAGTTTTGCAAAGACGGCCTACGAGCAGTACTTC. It codes for CASSFAKTAYEQYF.

This clonotype was counted only a few times. V usage is TRBV7-2 and J usage is TRBJ2-1, with D perhaps matching TRBD2 (6 bases). The V end was cut by 4 bases, the J end by 8 bases, with 15 bases between. CDR3 size: 14 residues. CDR1 and CDR2 (germline): SGHTA, FQGNSA. The CDR3 loop is CASSSRLVNDEQFF. The CDR3 DNA reads TGTGCCAGCAGCTCACGACTAGTTAATGATGAGCAGTTCTTC. The full variable domain, rest sourced from reference TRBV7-2 and TRBJ2-1, is GAGVSQSPSNKVTEKGKDVELRCDPISGHTALYWYRQSLGQGLEFLIYFQGNSAPDKSGLPSDRFSAERTGGSVSTLTIQRTQQEDSAVYLCASSSRLVNDEQFFGPGTRLTVL.

This CDR3 reads CASSRSETITDTQYF. CDR3 nucleotides: TGCGCCAGCAGCCGGAGCGAGACTATCACAGATACGCAGTATTTT. The gene calls are TRBV4-1 and TRBJ2-3, with D perhaps matching TRBD2 (5 bases). Germline V gene data show CDR1 as MGHRA and CDR2 as YSYEKL. The V and J ends lost 4 bases and 2 bases respectively, with 13 bases between them. The CDR3 loop spans 15 amino acids.

V and J are TRBV4-1 and TRBJ1-5; D is ambiguous. The V gene lost 3 bases and the J gene lost 4 bases, with 13 bases spanning the gap. The CDR3 loop spans 15 amino acids. Germline lookup yields CDR1 MGHRA and CDR2 YSYEKL. In DNA, the CDR3 is TGCGCCAGCAGCCACCCAGGTAGGACGAATCAGCCCCAGCATTTT. Translating it yields CASSHPGRTNQPQHF.

In DNA form, the CDR3 reads TGCGCCAGCAGGGGGCAAGGACAGGGTAGAGCTTTCTTT. This codes for CASRGQGQGRAFF. This chain uses TRBV5-1 with TRBJ1-1, with 8 bases lining up with TRBD1. V was clipped by 5 bases and J by 10 bases; unmatched bases: 10. Germline CDR1 is SGHRS and CDR2 is YFSETQ. The CDR3 consists of 13 residues.

CDR3 DNA: TGTGCCAGCAGCGTAGATCCGGGGGCGAACACCGGGGAGCTGTTTTTT. Protein sequence: CASSVDPGANTGELFF. The V call is TRBV9, the J call TRBJ2-2, with a weak D call TRBD2 (6 bases). Germline assignment: CDR1 SGDLS and CDR2 YYNGEE. Trimming cost V 0 bases and J 0 bases, with 9 bases left between them. The CDR3 is made up of 16 amino acids.

This chain joins TRBV7-6 and TRBJ1-1; no clear D gene. The germline CDR1 and CDR2 sequences are SGHVS and FNYEAQ. The V end lost 1 base, the J end lost 5 bases, and 8 bases lay between the germline ends. The CDR3 has 13 amino acids. CDR3 DNA sequence: TGTGCCAGCAGCTTAGGCGGGAGGACTGAAGCTTTCTTT. Translating it yields CASSLGGRTEAFF.

This chain uses TRBV24-1 with TRBJ2-3, with D unresolved. CDR1 and CDR2 from the germline V gene are KGHDR and SFDVKD. The V and J ends lost 3 bases and 6 bases respectively, with 12 bases between them. The CDR3 loop spans 14 amino acids. Here the CDR3 reads CATSDGDVRDTQYF. The CDR3, as DNA: TGTGCCACCAGTGATGGGGATGTTAGGGATACGCAGTATTTT.

CDR3: CSVEPTPRTGGYGYTF. DNA of the CDR3: TGCAGCGTTGAACCAACCCCACGGACAGGGGGCTATGGCTACACCTTC. This chain links TRBV29-1 with TRBJ1-2; 10 nucleotides agree with TRBD1. This CDR3 has 16 residues. Germline CDR1 is SQVTM and CDR2 is ANQGSEA. V was clipped by 2 bases and J by 4 bases; unmatched bases: 10.

The V gene is TRBV2, the J gene TRBJ2-7, with TRBD1 as a possible D gene (6 bases). V was trimmed by 7 bases and J by 0 bases, leaving 13 bases between them. Germline V lookup: CDR1 SNHLY, CDR2 FYNNEI. There are 14 residues in the CDR3. The CDR3 reads CASKGQGLSYEQYF. For the CDR3, the DNA is TGTGCCAGCAAGGGCCAGGGGCTCTCCTACGAGCAGTACTTC.

The chain combines TRBV24-1 with TRBJ1-5, with 8 bases identical to TRBD1. Unmatched junction bases numbered 8, after V lost 5 bases and J lost 6 bases. This CDR3 has 15 residues. Germline values: CDR1 KGHDR, CDR2 SFDVKD. The CDR3 DNA follows: TGTGCCACCAGTGGTACAGGGGGGAACGCTCAGCCCCAGCATTTT. Protein sequence: CATSGTGGNAQPQHF.